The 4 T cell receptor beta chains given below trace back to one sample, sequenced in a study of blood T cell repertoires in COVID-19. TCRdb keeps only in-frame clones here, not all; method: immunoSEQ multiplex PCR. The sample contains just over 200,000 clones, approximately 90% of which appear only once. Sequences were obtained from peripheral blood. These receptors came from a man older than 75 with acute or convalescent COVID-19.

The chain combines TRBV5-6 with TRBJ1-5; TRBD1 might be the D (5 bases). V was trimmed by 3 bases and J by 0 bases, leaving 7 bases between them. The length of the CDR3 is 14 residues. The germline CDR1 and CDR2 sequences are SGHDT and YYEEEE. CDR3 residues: CASSSGGSNQPQHF. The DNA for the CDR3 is TGTGCCAGCAGCTCGGGGGGTAGCAATCAGCCCCAGCATTTT.

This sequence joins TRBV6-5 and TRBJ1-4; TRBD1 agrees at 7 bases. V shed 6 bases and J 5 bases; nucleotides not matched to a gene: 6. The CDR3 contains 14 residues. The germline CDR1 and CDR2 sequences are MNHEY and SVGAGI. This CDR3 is CASRPGQRNEKLFF. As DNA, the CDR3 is TGTGCCAGCAGACCGGGACAGCGAAATGAAAAACTGTTTTTT.

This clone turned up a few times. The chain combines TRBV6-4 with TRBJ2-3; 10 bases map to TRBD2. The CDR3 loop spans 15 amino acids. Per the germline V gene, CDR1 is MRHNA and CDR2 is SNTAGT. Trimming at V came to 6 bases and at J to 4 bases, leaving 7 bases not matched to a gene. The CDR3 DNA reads TGTGCCAGCAGCGAGCGGGAGGGCCGCCCAGATACGCAGTATTTT. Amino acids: CASSEREGRPDTQYF.

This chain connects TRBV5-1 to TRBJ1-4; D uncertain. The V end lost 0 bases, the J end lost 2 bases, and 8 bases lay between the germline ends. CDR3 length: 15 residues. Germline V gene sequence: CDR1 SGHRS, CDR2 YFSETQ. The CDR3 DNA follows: TGCGCCAGCAGCTTGGCTACGGTCACTAATGAAAAACTGTTTTTT. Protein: CASSLATVTNEKLFF.